The 18 T cell receptor beta chains presented below share a single source sample, sequenced in a study of blood T cell repertoires in COVID-19. TCRdb keeps only in-frame clones here, not all; method: immunoSEQ multiplex PCR. The sample holds 400,000 or so clones, about 90% seen once. The sample was peripheral blood. These receptors were taken from a man between 18 and 35 years old with COVID-19, enrolled during active disease.

V is TRBV2 and J is TRBJ2-5, with D unclear. Germline CDR1 reads SNHLY; CDR2 reads FYNNEI. This CDR3 region has 13 residues. The V end lost 6 bases, the J end lost 4 bases, and 12 bases lay between the germline ends. CDR3 sequence: CASSPSWRETQYF. CDR3 sequence (DNA): TGTGCCAGCAGCCCCAGTTGGAGAGAGACCCAGTACTTC. Filled out from reference TRBV2 and TRBJ2-5, the complete variable domain reads EPEVTQTPSHQVTQMGQEVILRCVPISNHLYFYWYRQILGQKVEFLVSFYNNEISEKSEIFDDQFSVERPDGSNFTLKIRSTKLEDSAMYFCASSPSWRETQYFGPGTRLLVL.

The V call is TRBV18, the J call TRBJ2-5; the D is unclear. V lost 3 bases, J lost 0 bases, and 5 bases lay in between. Germline assignment: CDR1 KGHSH and CDR2 LQKENI. The CDR3 is 13 residues long. CDR3 loop: CASSPVYQETQYF. CDR3 nucleotides: TGTGCCAGCTCACCTGTCTACCAAGAGACCCAGTACTTC.

This rearrangement joins TRBV11-1 to TRBJ2-3; TRBD2 aligns across 9 bases. The germline V gene has CDR1 SGHAT and CDR2 FQDESV (reference sequence). V shed 5 bases and J 2 bases; nucleotides not matched to a gene: 8. The CDR3 totals 16 residues. For the CDR3, the DNA is TGTGCCAGCAGCCAAAGACTAGCGGTACACACAGATACGCAGTATTTT. Translated, it gives CASSQRLAVHTDTQYF.

The chain employs TRBV15 and TRBJ1-2; no clear D. V gave up 5 bases and J gave up 8 bases, with 18 bases separating them. This CDR3 is built from 14 residues. Germline-derived CDR1 and CDR2 are LNHNV and YYDKDF (reference sequence). The CDR3 DNA is TGTGCCACCAGCCAAAGTTACTACTCGGAGGGCTACACCTTC. Its protein is CATSQSYYSEGYTF. The variable domain in full, completed from reference TRBV15 and TRBJ1-2, reads DAMVIQNPRYQVTQFGKPVTLSCSQTLNHNVMYWYQQKSSQAPKLLFHYYDKDFNNEADTPDNFQSRRPNTSFCFLDIRSPGLGDTAMYLCATSQSYYSEGYTFGSGTRLTVV.

This chain uses TRBV7-6 with TRBJ2-3; D possibly corresponds to TRBD2 (5 bases). The CDR3 has 17 amino acids. CDR1 and CDR2 from the germline V gene are SGHVS and FNYEAQ. V lost 5 bases, J lost 2 bases, and 20 bases lay in between. The CDR3 loop reads CASSHQSRTGYTDTQYF. CDR3 nucleotide sequence: TGTGCCAGCAGCCATCAGTCTAGGACGGGGTACACAGATACGCAGTATTTT.

This chain links TRBV6-6 with TRBJ1-5; 8 nucleotides align to TRBD1. Germline CDR1 reads MNHNY; CDR2 reads SVGAGI (reference sequence). The CDR3 is made up of 16 amino acids. V gave up 1 base and J gave up 2 bases; unmatched junction bases: 4. The CDR3 nucleotides read TGTGCCAGCAGTTACTACGGACAGGGACGCAATCAGCCCCAGCATTTT. Translation: CASSYYGQGRNQPQHF.

V gene TRBV6-4 combines with J gene TRBJ1-6; the match to TRBD1 covers 7 bases. In germline, CDR1 is MRHNA, CDR2 SNTAGT. V lost 7 bases to trimming and J lost 9 bases; unmatched junction nucleotides: 9. This CDR3 spans 14 amino acids. CDR3 loop: CASTPRDSSSPLHF. CDR3 bases: TGTGCCAGCACCCCCCGGGACAGTTCTTCACCCCTCCACTTT.

The chain is built from TRBV5-4 and TRBJ2-7, with a possible D match to TRBD2 (7 bases). This CDR3 comprises 17 residues. The germline gives CDR1 SGHNT, CDR2 YYREEE (reference sequence). The ends were cut back, 3 bases at V and 0 bases at J, with 19 bases in the middle. DNA of the CDR3: TGTGCCAGCAGCTCCTCGAGGGGGGGAGGATTCTCCTACGAGCAGTACTTC. Translated: CASSSSRGGGFSYEQYF.

This clone was recorded once. The chain carries TRBV18 and TRBJ1-2; 9 nucleotides agree with TRBD1. Germline values: CDR1 KGHSH, CDR2 LQKENI. This CDR3 comprises 12 residues. Unmatched junction bases numbered 5, after V lost 7 bases and J lost 8 bases. The CDR3 DNA reads as TGTGCCAGCTTCCGGACAGGGGAAGGCTACACCTTC. Amino acid sequence: CASFRTGEGYTF.

The chain carries TRBV20-1 and TRBJ2-2; D might be TRBD1 (5 bases). The CDR3 is 14 amino acids. From germline, CDR1 is DFQATT and CDR2 SNEGSKA (reference sequence). The ends were cut back, 3 bases at V and 4 bases at J, with 12 bases in the middle. CDR3 bases: TGCAGTGCTAGTCGCCAAAGGGGCACCGGGGAGCTGTTTTTT. It translates to CSASRQRGTGELFF.

The chain employs TRBV11-3 and TRBJ2-7; no clear D. The CDR3 extends over 15 amino acids. The germline V and J ends were trimmed by 5 bases and 8 bases, with 22 bases remaining between them. Germline V gene lookup returns CDR1 SGHNT and CDR2 YENEEA. This CDR3 is CASSLRSFHWLKQYF. Written as DNA, the CDR3 is TGTGCCAGCAGCCTCCGGTCTTTTCATTGGTTAAAGCAGTACTTC.

The genes are TRBV5-4 and TRBJ2-2; perhaps TRBD2 as D (6 bases). The CDR3 covers 13 residues. V dropped 2 bases and J dropped 5 bases, with 7 bases sitting between them. CDR1 is SGHNT and CDR2 is YYREEE in the germline V gene (reference sequence). CDR3 coding DNA: TGTGCCAGCAGCTTTGGAGGGACCGGGGAGCTGTTTTTT. Protein sequence: CASSFGGTGELFF. The complete variable domain, with remaining parts taken from reference TRBV5-4 and TRBJ2-2, reads ETGVTQSPTHLIKTRGQQVTLRCSSQSGHNTVSWYQQALGQGPQFIFQYYREEENGRGNFPPRFSGLQFPNYSSELNVNALELDDSALYLCASSFGGTGELFFGEGSRLTVL.

The chain is built from TRBV12-3 or TRBV12-4 and TRBJ2-3, with D maybe TRBD2 (5 bases). The V and J ends lost 1 base and 9 bases respectively, with 8 bases between them. The length of the CDR3 is 12 residues. The CDR3: CASSLGGPTQYF. CDR3 nucleotide sequence: TGTGCCAGCAGTTTAGGAGGGCCGACGCAGTATTTT.

This chain connects TRBV6-5 to TRBJ1-1; D unclear. With 6 bases removed from V and 2 bases from J, the gap between germline ends came to 13 bases. The CDR3 loop spans 14 amino acids. Germline assignment: CDR1 MNHEY and CDR2 SVGAGI. The CDR3 sequence: CASRTTPLNTEAFF. The CDR3, as DNA: TGTGCCAGCAGAACTACCCCACTTAACACTGAAGCTTTCTTT.

J is TRBJ1-1 and V is TRBV6-1; D gene uncertain. Trimming took 3 bases from V and 5 from J, leaving 13 bases between them. This CDR3 comprises 14 residues. Germline V gene sequence: CDR1 MNHNS, CDR2 SASEGT. The DNA of the CDR3 is TGTGCCAGCAGTGATTTCGTGGAGGGAACTGAAGCTTTCTTT. Protein: CASSDFVEGTEAFF.

This chain joins TRBV10-3 and TRBJ1-3, with D uncertain. Germline V gene data show CDR1 as ENHRY and CDR2 as SYGVKD. V was shortened by 3 bases and J by 1 base, with 7 bases between the two germline ends. The CDR3 length is 14 residues. The CDR3 sequence is CAISDLVSGNTIYF. The DNA of the CDR3 is TGTGCCATCAGTGACCTAGTGTCTGGAAACACCATATATTTT.

The rearrangement uses TRBV7-8 and TRBJ2-1, with 7 bases identical to TRBD1. V gave up 5 bases and J gave up 2 bases; unmatched junction bases: 9. Germline V gene lookup returns CDR1 SGHVS and CDR2 FQNEAQ. The CDR3 has 16 amino acids. The CDR3 coding sequence is TGTGCCAGCAGCAGACGACCGGACAGGCCCTACAATGAGCAGTTCTTC. This translates into CASSRRPDRPYNEQFF. Together with reference TRBV7-8 and TRBJ2-1, the CDR3 gives the full variable domain: GAGVSQSPRYKVAKRGQDVALRCDPISGHVSLFWYQQALGQGPEFLTYFQNEAQLDKSGLPSDRFFAERPEGSVSTLKIQRTQQEDSAVYLCASSRRPDRPYNEQFFGPGTRLTVL.

This clone has just one count. The V call is TRBV12-3 or TRBV12-4, the J call TRBJ2-5; 9 bases are a match to TRBD1. CDR3 length equals 13 residues. The V segment lost 7 bases and the J segment 4 bases; nucleotides outside the gene matches: 4. DNA of the CDR3: TGTGCCAGCACTACAGGGGGCGGAGAGACCCAGTACTTC. Translated, it gives CASTTGGGETQYF.